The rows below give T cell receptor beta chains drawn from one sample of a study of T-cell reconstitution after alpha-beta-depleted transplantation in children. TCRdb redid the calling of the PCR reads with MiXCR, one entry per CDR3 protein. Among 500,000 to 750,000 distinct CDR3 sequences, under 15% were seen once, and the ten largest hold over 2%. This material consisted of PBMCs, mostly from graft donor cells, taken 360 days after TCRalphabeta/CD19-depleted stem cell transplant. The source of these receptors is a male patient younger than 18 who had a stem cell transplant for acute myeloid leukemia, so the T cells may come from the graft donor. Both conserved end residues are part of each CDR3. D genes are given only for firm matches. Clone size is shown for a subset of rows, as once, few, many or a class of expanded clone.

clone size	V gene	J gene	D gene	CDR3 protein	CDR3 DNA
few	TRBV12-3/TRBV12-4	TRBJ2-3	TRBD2	CASSRGLAGRSDTQYF	TGTGCCAGCAGCCGAGGACTAGCGGGAAGGTCAGATACGCAGTATTTT
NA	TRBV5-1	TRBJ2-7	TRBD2	CASSPDRLPGTSGRGPHEQYF	TGCGCCAGCAGCCCTGACAGATTACCCGGGACTAGCGGGAGAGGACCCCACGAGCAGTACTTC
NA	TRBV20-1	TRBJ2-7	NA	CSASLLIPSSYEQYF	TGCAGTGCTAGCCTTTTAATTCCAAGCTCCTACGAGCAGTACTTC
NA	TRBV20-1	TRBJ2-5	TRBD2	CSARPGLQTQYF	TGCAGTGCTAGACCGGGACTACAGACCCAGTACTTC
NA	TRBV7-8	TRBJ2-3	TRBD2	CASSLQLGLAGTNTQYF	TGTGCCAGCAGCTTACAATTAGGACTAGCGGGAACAAATACGCAGTATTTT
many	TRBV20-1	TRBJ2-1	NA	CSARDWVRRHYNEQFF	TGCAGTGCTAGAGATTGGGTCCGGCGGCATTACAATGAGCAGTTCTTC
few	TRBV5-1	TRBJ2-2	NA	CASSLGPLSIGELFF	TGCGCCAGCAGCTTGGGGCCCCTGTCTATTGGGGAGCTGTTTTTT
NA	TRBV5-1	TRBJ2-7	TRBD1	CASSSGTALISSYEQYF	TGCGCCAGCAGCTCGGGGACAGCTTTAATATCCTCCTACGAGCAGTACTTC
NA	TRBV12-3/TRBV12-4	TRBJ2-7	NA	CASSLNLRGEQYF	TGTGCCAGCAGTTTAAATTTGAGGGGTGAGCAGTACTTC
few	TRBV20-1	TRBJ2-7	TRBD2	CSELRLAGYEQYF	TGCAGCGAACTTAGACTAGCGGGATACGAGCAGTACTTC
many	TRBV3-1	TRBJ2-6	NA	CASSLRSGANVLTF	TGTGCCAGCAGCCTGAGAAGTGGGGCCAACGTCCTGACTTTC
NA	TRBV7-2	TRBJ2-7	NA	CASSLRPLIALLENYEQYF	TGTGCCAGCAGCTTACGCCCGTTAATCGCATTGTTAGAGAACTACGAGCAGTACTTC
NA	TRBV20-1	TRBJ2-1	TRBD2	CSAETSAQSGEQFF	TGCAGTGCCGAGACTAGCGCCCAGAGTGGGGAGCAGTTCTTC
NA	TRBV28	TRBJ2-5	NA	CATAPGQKETQYF	TGTGCCACGGCCCCAGGGCAGAAAGAGACCCAGTACTTC
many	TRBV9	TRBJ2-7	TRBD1	CASSVGVMTGNYEQYF	TGTGCCAGCAGCGTTGGAGTAATGACAGGGAACTACGAGCAGTACTTC
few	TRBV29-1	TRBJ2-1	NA	CSAEVSGEQFF	TGCAGCGCCGAGGTCAGTGGTGAGCAGTTCTTC
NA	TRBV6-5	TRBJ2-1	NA	CASSYYNTYNEQFF	TGTGCCAGCAGTTACTACAATACTTACAATGAGCAGTTCTTC
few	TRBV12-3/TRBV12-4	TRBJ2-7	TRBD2	CASSPGAGGPAYEQYF	TGTGCCAGCAGCCCGGGAGCGGGAGGGCCTGCCTACGAGCAGTACTTC
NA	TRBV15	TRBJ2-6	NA	CATRKMDGANVLTF	TGTGCCACCAGGAAAATGGACGGGGCCAACGTCCTGACTTTC
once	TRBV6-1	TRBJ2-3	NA	CASGTGLRDHTDTQYF	TGTGCCAGCGGGACTGGTCTCCGGGACCACACAGATACGCAGTATTTT
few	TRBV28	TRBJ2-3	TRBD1	CASSLGPGQGTDTQYF	TGTGCCAGCAGTTTAGGTCCCGGACAGGGAACAGATACGCAGTATTTT
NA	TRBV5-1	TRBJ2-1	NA	CASSPTALITSSYNEQFF	TGCGCCAGCAGCCCCACCGCACTAATTACGAGCTCCTACAATGAGCAGTTCTTC
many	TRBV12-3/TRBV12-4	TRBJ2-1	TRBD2	CASSPGLAIYNEQFF	TGTGCCAGCAGCCCTGGACTAGCGATCTACAATGAGCAGTTCTTC
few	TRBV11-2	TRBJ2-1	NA	CASSLVVGTGILADNNEQFF	TGTGCCAGCAGCTTAGTCGTGGGGACAGGGATACTAGCGGACAACAATGAGCAGTTCTTC
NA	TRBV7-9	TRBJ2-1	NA	CASRSGWSYNEQFF	TGTGCCAGCAGGTCTGGGTGGTCCTACAATGAGCAGTTCTTC
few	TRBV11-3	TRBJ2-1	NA	CASSSDSINEQFF	TGTGCCAGCAGCTCCGATAGCATCAATGAGCAGTTCTTC
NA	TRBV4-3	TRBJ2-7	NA	CASSQVASGGYEQYF	TGCGCCAGCAGCCAAGTTGCGTCCGGGGGCTACGAGCAGTACTTC
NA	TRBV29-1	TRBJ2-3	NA	CSVAGWSTDTQYF	TGCAGCGTTGCGGGGTGGAGCACAGATACGCAGTATTTT
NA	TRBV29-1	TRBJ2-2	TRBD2	CSVLGLAGVGTGELFF	TGCAGCGTCCTGGGACTAGCGGGAGTGGGCACCGGGGAGCTGTTTTTT
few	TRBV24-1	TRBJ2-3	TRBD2	CATSDPKGLSDTDTQYF	TGTGCCACCAGTGATCCAAAGGGACTATCTGACACAGATACGCAGTATTTT
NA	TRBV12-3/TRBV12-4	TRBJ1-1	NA	CASTQQGMGNSEAFF	TGTGCCAGCACCCAACAGGGTATGGGGAACTCTGAAGCTTTCTTT
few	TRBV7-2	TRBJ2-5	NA	CASSLFIFGDRQETQYF	TGTGCCAGCAGCTTATTTATTTTTGGGGATCGGCAAGAGACCCAGTACTTC
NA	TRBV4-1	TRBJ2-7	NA	CASSQLDGPGYEQYF	TGCGCCAGCAGCCAACTCGACGGACCTGGGTACGAGCAGTACTTC
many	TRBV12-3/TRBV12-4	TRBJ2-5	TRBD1	CASSRTGETQYF	TGTGCCAGCAGCCGGACAGGAGAGACCCAGTACTTC
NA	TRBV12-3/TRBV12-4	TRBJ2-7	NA	CASSLHRQVGYEQYF	TGTGCCAGCAGTTTACACCGACAGGTAGGCTACGAGCAGTACTTC
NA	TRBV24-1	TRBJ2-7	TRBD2	CATGGLAESGYEQYF	TGTGCCACCGGCGGACTAGCGGAGAGCGGCTACGAGCAGTACTTC
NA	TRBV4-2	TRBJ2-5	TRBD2	CASSHRFRDIRTSGRGENETQYF	TGTGCCAGCAGCCACCGATTTCGGGACATTCGGACTAGCGGGAGAGGGGAGAACGAGACCCAGTACTTC
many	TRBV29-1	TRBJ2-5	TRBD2	CSVDGVAGGPRETQYF	TGCAGCGTTGATGGAGTAGCGGGAGGGCCCCGGGAGACCCAGTACTTC
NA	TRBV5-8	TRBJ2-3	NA	CASSLMGITDTQYF	TGTGCCAGCAGCTTGATGGGGATCACAGATACGCAGTATTTT
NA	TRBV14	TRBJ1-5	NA	CASSRTGSSPQHF	TGTGCCAGCAGCCGCACAGGGTCTTCGCCCCAGCATTTT
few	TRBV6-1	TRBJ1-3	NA	CASTDAGNTIYF	TGTGCCAGCACTGACGCCGGAAACACCATATATTTT
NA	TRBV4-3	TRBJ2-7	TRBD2	CASSREGTGVGEQYF	TGCGCCAGCAGCCGGGAGGGGACGGGAGTGGGGGAGCAGTACTTC
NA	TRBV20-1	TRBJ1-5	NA	CSAKDNQPQHF	TGCAGTGCTAAAGACAATCAGCCCCAGCATTTT
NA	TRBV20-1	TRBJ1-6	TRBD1	CSASDTGGGNSPLHF	TGCAGTGCTAGTGATACCGGAGGGGGCAATTCACCCCTCCACTTT
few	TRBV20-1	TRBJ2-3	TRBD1	CSAGGQGKRSDTQYF	TGCAGTGCTGGTGGACAGGGAAAAAGATCAGATACGCAGTATTTT
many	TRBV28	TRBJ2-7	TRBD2	CASKGGRDYEQYF	TGTGCCAGCAAGGGAGGGAGAGACTACGAGCAGTACTTC
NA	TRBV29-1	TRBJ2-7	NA	CSVEATTGSYEQYF	TGCAGCGTTGAAGCCACGACAGGCTCCTACGAGCAGTACTTC
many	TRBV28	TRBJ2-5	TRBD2	CASSPRIAGDETQYF	TGTGCCAGCAGTCCGCGGATAGCGGGGGACGAGACCCAGTACTTC
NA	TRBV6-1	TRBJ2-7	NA	CASSGRPGGHYYEQYF	TGTGCCAGCAGTGGCCGACCCGGGGGGCATTACTACGAGCAGTACTTC
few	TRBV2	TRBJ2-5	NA	CASSPSRGIRF	TGTGCCAGCAGTCCCAGTAGGGGGATCCGATTC
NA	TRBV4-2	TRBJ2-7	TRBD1	CASSHRGHYEQYF	TGTGCCAGCAGCCACAGGGGGCACTACGAGCAGTACTTC
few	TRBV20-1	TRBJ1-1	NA	CSARDSPWGYTEAFF	TGCAGTGCTAGAGACAGCCCCTGGGGGTACACTGAAGCTTTCTTT
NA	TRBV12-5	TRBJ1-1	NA	CASGFTQGRTEAFF	TGTGCTAGTGGTTTTACACAGGGCAGGACTGAAGCTTTCTTT
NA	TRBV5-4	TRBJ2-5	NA	CASSLEGRVGGETQYF	TGTGCCAGCAGCTTGGAAGGCAGGGTAGGAGGAGAGACCCAGTACTTC
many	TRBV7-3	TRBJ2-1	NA	CASSYRRERSYNEQFF	TGTGCCAGCAGTTATCGTAGGGAACGCTCCTACAATGAGCAGTTCTTC
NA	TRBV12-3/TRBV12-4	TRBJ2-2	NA	CASSEALTGNTGELFF	TGTGCCAGCAGTGAAGCCCTAACAGGGAACACCGGGGAGCTGTTTTTT
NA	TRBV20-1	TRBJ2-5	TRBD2	CSARGERETLQYF	TGCAGTGCTAGAGGGGAGCGGGAGACGCTCCAGTACTTC